This T cell receptor beta chain was retrieved from a study of beta chain features in type 1 diabetes. Donors contributed one heparinised blood draw apiece, averaging about 100 mL. By way of CD45RO/CCR7/CD25/CD127/CD95/CD27, the CD4+ regulatory, stem cell-like memory, central memory and naive cells were sorted. Study-wide points: In every one of the four CD4+ subsets, TCRB CDR3s were moderately but significantly shorter in Type 1 diabetes patients.

The investigators reverse transcribed all of the isolated RNA, so they sequenced expressed TCRB transcripts. The data were produced by immunoSEQ multiplex PCR, yet TCRdb's version contains in-frame clones alone and is incomplete. Among about 280,000 clones listed, 15% were seen once. Comments on this clone: Its antigen remains unknown.

Sequencing input: naive CD4+ T cells from blood. The clonotype originates from a man younger than 35 with type 1 diabetes.

The CDR3: CASSLERGTEAFF. In DNA form, the CDR3 reads TGTGCCAGCAGCTTAGAACGGGGCACTGAAGCTTTCTTT. The V call is TRBV7-9, the J call TRBJ1-1; D is uncertain. The V gene's germline CDR1 is SEHNR and CDR2 FQNEAQ (reference sequence). The V gene lost 1 base and the J gene lost 4 bases, with 7 bases spanning the gap. This CDR3 has 13 amino acids.